Shown below are 20 T cell receptor beta chains from a single sample sequenced in a study of T cells in Graves' hyperthyroidism and ophthalmopathy. Regions amplified from RNA transcripts were the TCR beta CDR3 regions. HTBI primers were the set used in a first-round RT-PCR of the TCR CDR3. TCRdb analysed the multiplex PCR reads with MiXCR anew, one entry per CDR3 protein. The data contain 600,000 to 700,000 distinct CDR3 sequences, 45% of them singletons. Sequenced sample: peripheral blood or thyroid tissue (not recorded which). These receptors originate from an adult man with Graves' disease, either hyperthyroidism or ophthalmopathy (not recorded which).

V usage is TRBV5-1 and J usage is TRBJ1-5; unclear D gene. Germline V gene sequence: CDR1 SGHRS, CDR2 YFSETQ. The length of the CDR3 is 18 residues. Trimming stripped 4 bases from V and 0 bases from J, with 20 bases between. CDR3 sequence (DNA): TGCGCCAGCAGCCTAAGGCAGAAGGGAGTAAATAGCAATCAGCCCCAGCATTTT. Its translation is CASSLRQKGVNSNQPQHF. The whole variable domain, remainder taken from reference TRBV5-1 and TRBJ1-5, is KAGVTQTPRYLIKTRGQQVTLSCSPISGHRSVSWYQQTPGQGLQFLFEYFSETQRNKGNFPGRFSGRQFSNSRSEMNVSTLELGDSALYLCASSLRQKGVNSNQPQHFGDGTRLSIL.

The rearrangement uses TRBV24-1 and TRBJ1-4, with a tentative D call TRBD1 (5 bases). The V end lost 6 bases, the J end lost 8 bases, and 21 bases lay between the germline ends. This CDR3 is built from 16 residues. Germline V CDR1 and CDR2: KGHDR, SFDVKD. The CDR3 DNA reads TGTGCCACCAGTTACAGACTAGCGGGGGGTAGCGAAAAACTGTTTTTT. It yields the protein CATSYRLAGGSEKLFF.

This clonotype has ten or more counts. The V gene is TRBV20-1, the J gene TRBJ2-7; D ambiguous. Germline V gene data show CDR1 as DFQATT and CDR2 as SNEGSKA (reference sequence). V lost 2 bases to trimming and J lost 3 bases, with 8 bases between them. This CDR3 comprises 12 residues. CDR3 amino acids: CSARRGDYEQYF. CDR3 sequence (DNA): TGCAGTGCTAGACGCGGAGACTACGAGCAGTACTTC.

This clonotype was detected ten times or more. The V and J genes are TRBV2 and TRBJ1-5; no reliable D call. V lost 7 bases and J 1 base, leaving 14 bases between the germline ends. The CDR3 has 15 amino acids. Germline-derived CDR1 and CDR2 are SNHLY and FYNNEI. The CDR3 is CASKIRDISNQPQHF. In DNA, the CDR3 is TGTGCCAGCAAAATCCGTGATATCAGCAATCAGCCCCAGCATTTT.

The chain is built from TRBV7-9 and TRBJ1-2; D might be TRBD1 (6 bases). V lost 6 bases, J lost 5 bases, and 16 bases lay in between. Germline V gene sequence: CDR1 SEHNR, CDR2 FQNEAQ (reference sequence). The CDR3 is made up of 14 amino acids. CDR3 amino acids: CASRGSGQLYGYTF. CDR3 in DNA: TGTGCCAGCAGGGGTTCGGGACAACTTTATGGCTACACCTTC. The whole variable domain, filled in from reference TRBV7-9 and TRBJ1-2, reads DTGVSQNPRHKITKRGQNVTFRCDPISEHNRLYWYRQTLGQGPEFLTYFQNEAQLEKSRLLSDRFSAERPKGSFSTLEIQRTEQGDSAMYLCASRGSGQLYGYTFGSGTRLTVV.

The chain uses TRBV5-5 and TRBJ2-5; D may be TRBD2 (5 bases). CDR1 and CDR2 from the germline V gene are SGHKS and YYEKEE (reference sequence). The CDR3 runs to 15 residues. Trimming took off 0 bases at V and 4 bases at J, with 13 bases between the two ends. The CDR3 loop reads CASSLAGVAGETQYF. CDR3 DNA: TGTGCCAGCAGCTTGGCCGGGGTAGCAGGAGAGACCCAGTACTTC.

In its sample, this clonotype was seen many times. The gene calls are TRBV15 and TRBJ1-2; a weak D match, TRBD1 (6 bases). The CDR3 has 15 amino acids. V gave up 5 bases and J gave up 6 bases, with 19 bases separating them. Germline loops: CDR1 LNHNV, CDR2 YYDKDF (reference sequence). The CDR3 here is CATSSHLHREDGYTF. CDR3 sequence (DNA): TGTGCCACCAGCTCCCATTTGCACAGGGAGGATGGCTACACCTTC.

The V call is TRBV7-2, the J call TRBJ2-7; D may match TRBD1 or TRBD2 (6 bases each). V lost 5 bases and J 7 bases, leaving 12 bases between the germline ends. The length of the CDR3 is 12 residues. Per the germline V gene, CDR1 is SGHTA and CDR2 is FQGNSA. CDR3 nucleotide sequence: TGTGCCAGCAGCGGGGGGCCGGGTGAGCAGTACTTC. It encodes CASSGGPGEQYF.

V and J are TRBV9 and TRBJ1-4; TRBD1 might be the D (6 bases). This CDR3 has 15 amino acids. The V end lost 0 bases, the J end lost 7 bases, and 13 bases lay between the germline ends. CDR1 is SGDLS, CDR2 YYNGEE, per germline. CDR3: CASSVEGGMAEKLFF. The CDR3 DNA sequence: TGTGCCAGCAGCGTAGAAGGGGGTATGGCTGAAAAACTGTTTTTT. Full variable domain (missing parts from reference TRBV9 and TRBJ1-4): DSGVTQTPKHLITATGQRVTLRCSPRSGDLSVYWYQQSLDQGLQFLIQYYNGEERAKGNILERFSAQQFPDLHSELNLSSLELGDSALYFCASSVEGGMAEKLFFGSGTQLSVL.

This clonotype was observed at least ten times. The chain recombines TRBV29-1 with TRBJ1-2, with 8 bases aligning to TRBD1. Germline V gives CDR1 SQVTM, CDR2 ANQGSEA. This CDR3 is 14 amino acids long. V trimming: 3 bases; J trimming: 7 bases; junction bases outside the gene matches: 10. The CDR3 DNA is TGCAGCGTTGATGGCTCCACAGGGGGGACTGGCTACACCTTC. The encoded protein is CSVDGSTGGTGYTF.

V and J are TRBV7-8 and TRBJ1-6; weak D call: TRBD1 (5 bases). Germline V gene sequence: CDR1 SGHVS, CDR2 FQNEAQ. The CDR3 loop spans 20 amino acids. Trimming took off 1 base at V and 0 bases at J, with 19 bases between the two ends. This chain's CDR3 is CASSLVPDGAASSYNSPLHF. The CDR3 nucleotides read TGTGCCAGCAGCTTAGTCCCCGACGGGGCAGCCAGCTCCTATAATTCACCCCTCCACTTT.

CDR3 in DNA: TGTGCCACGGGGAGAGGGGCATTTGTCAGCAATCAGCCCCAGCATTTT. Its protein product is CATGRGAFVSNQPQHF. The V gene is TRBV10-3, the J gene TRBJ1-5, with TRBD1 as a possible D gene (5 bases). The CDR3 covers 16 residues. Germline V CDR1 and CDR2: ENHRY, SYGVKD. Trimming removed 10 bases from V and 1 base from J, with 20 bases in between.

This CDR3 reads CAGANSPYEQYF. Here the CDR3 DNA reads TGTGCCGGGGCGAACTCCCCCTACGAGCAGTACTTC. The chain carries TRBV25-1 and TRBJ2-7; D might be TRBD1 (5 bases). Trimming removed 11 bases from V and 2 bases from J, with 13 bases in between. The CDR3 is made up of 12 amino acids. Germline V gene lookup returns CDR1 MGHDK and CDR2 SYGVNS.

In this sample, this clonotype turned up many times. The V and J genes are TRBV2 and TRBJ1-1; no clear D gene. The CDR3 sequence is 14 residues long. Trimming took 7 bases from V and 0 from J, leaving 12 bases between them. Germline lookup yields CDR1 SNHLY and CDR2 FYNNEI. In DNA form, the CDR3 reads TGTGCCAGCAATAATGGACGGGTGAACACTGAAGCTTTCTTT. Translation gives CASNNGRVNTEAFF.

This clonotype was found many times. This chain links TRBV2 with TRBJ1-5; D not resolved. V shed 3 bases and J shed 0 bases, with 9 bases lying between them. The CDR3 loop spans 15 amino acids. Germline V gene lookup returns CDR1 SNHLY and CDR2 FYNNEI. CDR3 sequence reads: CASSDGRYSNQPQHF. The CDR3, as DNA: TGTGCCAGCAGTGACGGGCGATATAGCAATCAGCCCCAGCATTTT.

In this sample, this clonotype turned up many times. The genes are TRBV2 and TRBJ1-5; no reliable D call. Germline lookup yields CDR1 SNHLY and CDR2 FYNNEI. The length of the CDR3 is 13 residues. Trimming cost V 3 bases and J 4 bases, with 7 bases left between them. The CDR3, as DNA: TGTGCCAGCAGTGATCGGGTAAATCAGCCCCAGCATTTT. Translating gives CASSDRVNQPQHF.

Remarks on this clonotype: A read error is likely, as this CDR3 ends without the conserved phenylalanine or tryptophan. The DNA is left out, because the CDR3 cannot be placed on it with certainty; the CDR3 is given as TCRdb lists it. The J gene is TRBJ2-7, the V gene TRBV7-8; the D call TRBD2 from the table was never checked on the DNA. A total of 12 residues make up the CDR3, ends included. The V gene's germline CDR1 is SGHVS and CDR2 FQNEAQ. The CDR3 reads CASSQAPAGSYT.

The chain has TRBV7-8 and TRBJ2-7, with D hard to call. The ends were cut back, 4 bases at V and 6 bases at J, with 10 bases in the middle. Germline loops: CDR1 SGHVS, CDR2 FQNEAQ. This CDR3 spans 12 amino acids. In DNA, the CDR3 is TGTGCCAGCAGCTCTCGTCCGGGCGAGCAGTACTTC. Translating gives CASSSRPGEQYF. Using reference TRBV7-8 and TRBJ2-7 for the parts outside the CDR3, the full variable domain is GAGVSQSPRYKVAKRGQDVALRCDPISGHVSLFWYQQALGQGPEFLTYFQNEAQLDKSGLPSDRFFAERPEGSVSTLKIQRTQQEDSAVYLCASSSRPGEQYFGPGTRLTVT.

The chain carries TRBV7-9 and TRBJ1-1, with D tentatively TRBD1 (6 bases). The CDR3 loop spans 15 amino acids. The ends were cut back, 4 bases at V and 2 bases at J, with 14 bases in the middle. Germline-derived CDR1 and CDR2 are SEHNR and FQNEAQ (reference sequence). CDR3 sequence: CASSWGHGVNTEAFF. CDR3 DNA: TGTGCCAGCAGCTGGGGGCACGGGGTTAACACTGAAGCTTTCTTT.

This clonotype was picked up many times. The CDR3 coding sequence is TGTGCCAGCAGCTTGGGAGGTCCCAAGGGGGAGACCCAGTACTTC. Protein sequence: CASSLGGPKGETQYF. This chain connects TRBV7-9 to TRBJ2-5; possible D gene TRBD2, 6 bases. Germline CDR1 is SEHNR and CDR2 is FQNEAQ (reference sequence). V was clipped by 3 bases and J by 5 bases, with 16 bases between them. The CDR3 contains 15 residues.